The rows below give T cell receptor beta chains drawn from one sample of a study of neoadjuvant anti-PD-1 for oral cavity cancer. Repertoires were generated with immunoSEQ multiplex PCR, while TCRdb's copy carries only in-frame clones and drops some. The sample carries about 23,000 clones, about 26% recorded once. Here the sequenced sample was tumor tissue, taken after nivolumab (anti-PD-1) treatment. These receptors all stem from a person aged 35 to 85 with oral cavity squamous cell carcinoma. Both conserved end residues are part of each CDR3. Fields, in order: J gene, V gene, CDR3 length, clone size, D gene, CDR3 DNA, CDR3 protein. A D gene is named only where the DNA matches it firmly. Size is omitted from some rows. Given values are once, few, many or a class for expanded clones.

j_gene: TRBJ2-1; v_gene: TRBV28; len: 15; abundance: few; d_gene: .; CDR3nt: TGTGCCAGCACCTCGCCATCGTCCGGGGCTAATGAGCAGTTCTTC; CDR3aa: CASTSPSSGANEQFF
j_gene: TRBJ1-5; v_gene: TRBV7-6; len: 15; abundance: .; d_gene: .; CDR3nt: TGTGCCAGCAGCTTAGCGGAGGCGGCCGGTCAGCCCCAGCATTTT; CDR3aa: CASSLAEAAGQPQHF
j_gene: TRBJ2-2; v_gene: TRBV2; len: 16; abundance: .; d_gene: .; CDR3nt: TGTGCCAGCAGCGAACAGGGAGGTCCGAACACCGGGGAGCTGTTTTTT; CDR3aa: CASSEQGGPNTGELFF
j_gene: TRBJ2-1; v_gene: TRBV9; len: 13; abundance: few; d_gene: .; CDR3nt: TGTGCCAGCAGCGTATCAGGGAGAAATGAGCAGTTCTTC; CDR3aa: CASSVSGRNEQFF
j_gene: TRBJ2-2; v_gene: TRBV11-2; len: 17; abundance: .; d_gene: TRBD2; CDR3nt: TGTGCCAGCAGCTTAGAGGGGAAGCGGGAGTGGGTCGGGGAGCTGTTTTTT; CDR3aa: CASSLEGKREWVGELFF
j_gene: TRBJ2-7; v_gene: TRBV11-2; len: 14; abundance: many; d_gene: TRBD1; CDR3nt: TGTGCCAGCAGCCTCGGGACAGAGCTCTACGAGCAGTACTTC; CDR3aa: CASSLGTELYEQYF
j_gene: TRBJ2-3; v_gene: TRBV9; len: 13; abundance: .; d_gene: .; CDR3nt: TGTGCCAGCAGCGTCCTGAGCACAGATACGCAGTATTTT; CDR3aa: CASSVLSTDTQYF
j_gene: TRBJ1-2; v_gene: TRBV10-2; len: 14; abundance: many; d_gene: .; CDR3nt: TGCGCCAGCAGTTTCGACGGACTTAACTATGGCTACACCTTC; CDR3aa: CASSFDGLNYGYTF
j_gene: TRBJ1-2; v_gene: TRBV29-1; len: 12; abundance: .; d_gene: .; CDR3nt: TGCAGCGTTGAGCAGGGGACCTATGGCTACACCTTC; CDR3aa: CSVEQGTYGYTF
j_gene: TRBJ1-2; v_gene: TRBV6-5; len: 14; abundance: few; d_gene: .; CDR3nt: TGTGCCAGCACCCGATCGGGGAGTGACTATGGCTACACCTTC; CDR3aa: CASTRSGSDYGYTF
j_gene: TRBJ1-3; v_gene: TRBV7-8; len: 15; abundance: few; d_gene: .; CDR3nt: TGTGCCAGCAGCTTAGTTTTTCAGGGGGGAAACACCATATATTTT; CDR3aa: CASSLVFQGGNTIYF
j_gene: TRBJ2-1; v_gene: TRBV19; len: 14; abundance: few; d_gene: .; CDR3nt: TGTGCCAGTAGTTATAGCGTACGGGGCAATGAGCAGTTCTTC; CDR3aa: CASSYSVRGNEQFF
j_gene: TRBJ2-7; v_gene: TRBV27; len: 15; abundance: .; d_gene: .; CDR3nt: TGTGCCAGCAGTTTACAGGGGACCTCCTCCTACGAGCAGTACTTC; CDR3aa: CASSLQGTSSYEQYF
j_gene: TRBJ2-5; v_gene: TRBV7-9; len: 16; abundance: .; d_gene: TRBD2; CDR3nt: TGTGCCAGCAGCTTAACGGGGACTAGCGGAAAAGAGACCCAGTACTTC; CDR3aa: CASSLTGTSGKETQYF
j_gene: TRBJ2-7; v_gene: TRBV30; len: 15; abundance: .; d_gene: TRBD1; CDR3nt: TGTGCCTGGAGCACCGGGACAGGGCTTTCCTACGAGCAGTACTTC; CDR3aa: CAWSTGTGLSYEQYF
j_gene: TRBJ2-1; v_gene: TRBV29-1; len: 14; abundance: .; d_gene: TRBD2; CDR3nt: TGCAGCGCATGGACTAGCGGGAGGAACAATGAGCAGTTCTTC; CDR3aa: CSAWTSGRNNEQFF
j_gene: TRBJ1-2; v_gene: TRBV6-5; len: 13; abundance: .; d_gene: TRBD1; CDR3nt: TGTGCCAGCACCCCGACAGGGTTCTATGGCTACACCTTC; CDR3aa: CASTPTGFYGYTF
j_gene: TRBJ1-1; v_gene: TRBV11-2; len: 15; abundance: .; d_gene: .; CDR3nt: TGTGCCAGCAGCTTCCCCCATGGGCGAGGGACTGAAGCTTTCTTT; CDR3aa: CASSFPHGRGTEAFF
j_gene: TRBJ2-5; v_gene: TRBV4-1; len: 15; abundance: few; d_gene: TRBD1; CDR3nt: TGCGCCAGCAGCCAAGGGACGGGACAGCTAATGGCCCAGTACTTC; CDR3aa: CASSQGTGQLMAQYF
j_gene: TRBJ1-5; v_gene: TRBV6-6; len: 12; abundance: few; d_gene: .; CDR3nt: TGTGCCAGCAGTCTATTAGATCAGCCCCAGCATTTT; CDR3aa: CASSLLDQPQHF
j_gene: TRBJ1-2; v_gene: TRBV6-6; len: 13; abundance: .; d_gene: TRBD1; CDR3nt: TGTGCCAGCAGCCGCAGGACAGGGCATGGCTACACCTTC; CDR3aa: CASSRRTGHGYTF
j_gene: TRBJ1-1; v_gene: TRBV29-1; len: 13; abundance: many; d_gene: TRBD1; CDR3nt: TGCAGCGTCCTCCGGGACAGGAACACTGAAGCTTTCTTT; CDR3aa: CSVLRDRNTEAFF
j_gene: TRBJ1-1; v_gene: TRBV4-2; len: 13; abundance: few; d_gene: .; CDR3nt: TGTGCCAGCAGCCAAGGCGGAATCACTGAAGCTTTCTTT; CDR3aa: CASSQGGITEAFF
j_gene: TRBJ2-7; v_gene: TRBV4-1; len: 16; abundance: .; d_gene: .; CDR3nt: TGCGCCAGCAGCCAAGGGGCGGACAGAGCTACCTACGAGCAGTACTTC; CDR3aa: CASSQGADRATYEQYF
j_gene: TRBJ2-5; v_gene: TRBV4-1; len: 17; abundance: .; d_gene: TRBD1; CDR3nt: TGCGCCAGCAGCCAAAACGACAGGGACAGGGGTCGGGAGACCCAGTACTTC; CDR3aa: CASSQNDRDRGRETQYF
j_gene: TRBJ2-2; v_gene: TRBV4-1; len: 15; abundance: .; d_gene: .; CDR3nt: TGCGCCAGCAGCCAACCTGGCAGGGTATTCGGGGAGCTGTTTTTT; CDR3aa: CASSQPGRVFGELFF
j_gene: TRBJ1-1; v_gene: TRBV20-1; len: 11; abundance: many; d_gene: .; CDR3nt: TGCAGTGCTAGATGGTACACTGAAGCTTTCTTT; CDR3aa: CSARWYTEAFF
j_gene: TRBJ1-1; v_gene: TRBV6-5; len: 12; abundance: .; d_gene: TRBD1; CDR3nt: TGTGCCAGCAGTTCCAGGGGGCGTGAAGCTTTCTTT; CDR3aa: CASSSRGREAFF
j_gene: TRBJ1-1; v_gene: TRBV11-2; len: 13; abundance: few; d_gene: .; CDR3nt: TGTGCCAGCAGCTTTACAGGTACTACTGAAGCTTTCTTT; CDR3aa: CASSFTGTTEAFF
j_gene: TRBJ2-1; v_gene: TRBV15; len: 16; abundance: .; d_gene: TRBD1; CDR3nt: TGTGCCACCAGCAGTTTACCAGGGGGCTCCTACAATGAGCAGTTCTTC; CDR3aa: CATSSLPGGSYNEQFF
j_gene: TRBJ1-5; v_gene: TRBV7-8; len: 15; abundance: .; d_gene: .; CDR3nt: TGTGCCAGCAGCTTAGGTATCGGGGTCGGTCAGCCCCAGCATTTT; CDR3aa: CASSLGIGVGQPQHF
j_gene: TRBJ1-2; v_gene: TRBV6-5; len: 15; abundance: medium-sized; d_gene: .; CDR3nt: TGTGCCAGCAGGGGGTGGGGGATCTTGGACTATGGCTACACCTTC; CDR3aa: CASRGWGILDYGYTF
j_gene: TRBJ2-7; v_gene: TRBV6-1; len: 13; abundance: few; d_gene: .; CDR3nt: TGTGCCAGCAGTGTTGGGCCCGTTGGCGAGCAGTACTTC; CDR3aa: CASSVGPVGEQYF
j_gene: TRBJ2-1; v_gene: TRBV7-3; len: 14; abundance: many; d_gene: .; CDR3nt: TGTGCCAGCAGCACAGAGGCAGGGTGGGTCGAGCAGTTCTTC; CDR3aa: CASSTEAGWVEQFF
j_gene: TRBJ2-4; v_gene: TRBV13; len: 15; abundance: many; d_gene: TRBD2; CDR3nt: TGTGCCAGCAGCGAACCTAGCGGCCTGGGCAACATTCAGTACTTC; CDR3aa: CASSEPSGLGNIQYF
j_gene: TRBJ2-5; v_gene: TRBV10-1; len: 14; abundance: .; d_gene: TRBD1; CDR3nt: TGCGCCAGCAGTGCTGACAGGGTAGGAGAGACCCAGTACTTC; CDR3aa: CASSADRVGETQYF
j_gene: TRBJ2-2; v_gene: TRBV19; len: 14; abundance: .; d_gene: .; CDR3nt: TGTGCCAGTAAGGGGGGAGTAAGTACCGGGGAGCTGTTTTTT; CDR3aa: CASKGGVSTGELFF
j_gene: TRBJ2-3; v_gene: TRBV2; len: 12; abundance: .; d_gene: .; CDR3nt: TGTGCCAGCACCTCCTTTGGGGAGCGGAAGTATTTT; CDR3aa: CASTSFGERKYF
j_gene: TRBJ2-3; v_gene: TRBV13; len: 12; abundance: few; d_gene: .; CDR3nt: TGTGCCAGCAGCGTGACGGGTGGAACGCAGTATTTT; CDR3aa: CASSVTGGTQYF
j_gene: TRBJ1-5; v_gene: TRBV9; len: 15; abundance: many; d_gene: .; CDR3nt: TGTGCCAGCAGCGCGGGACAAAGAGGCAATCAGCCCCAGCATTTT; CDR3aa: CASSAGQRGNQPQHF
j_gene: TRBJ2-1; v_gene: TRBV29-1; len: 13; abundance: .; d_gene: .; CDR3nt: TGCAGCGTTGGGGACTCGGACTACAATGAGCAGTTCTTC; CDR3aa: CSVGDSDYNEQFF
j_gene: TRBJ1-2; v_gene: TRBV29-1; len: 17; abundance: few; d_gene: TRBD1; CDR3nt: TGCAGCGTTGATTCTACGCCGGAGGGGACAGGGGTCTATGGCTACACCTTC; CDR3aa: CSVDSTPEGTGVYGYTF
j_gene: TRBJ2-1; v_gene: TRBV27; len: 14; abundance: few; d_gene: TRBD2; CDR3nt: TGTGCCAGCAGTTTAAAACTAGCGGGGTATGAGCAGTTCTTC; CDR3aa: CASSLKLAGYEQFF
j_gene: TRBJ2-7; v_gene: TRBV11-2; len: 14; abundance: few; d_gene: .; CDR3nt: TGTGCCAGCAGCTTATGGCCCGGAGCCTACGAGCAGTACTTC; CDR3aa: CASSLWPGAYEQYF
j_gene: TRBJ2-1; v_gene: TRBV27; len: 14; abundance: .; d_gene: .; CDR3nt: TGTGCCAGCAGTCGCGGAATTGGGGTCAATGAGCAGTTCTTC; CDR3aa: CASSRGIGVNEQFF
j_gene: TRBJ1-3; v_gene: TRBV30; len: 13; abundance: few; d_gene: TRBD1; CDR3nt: TGTGCCTGGGCGACAGGGGCAGGAAACACCATATATTTT; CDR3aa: CAWATGAGNTIYF
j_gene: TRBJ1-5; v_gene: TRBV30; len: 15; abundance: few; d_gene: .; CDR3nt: TGTGCCTGGAGTATCGGGCTTGAGGGGGGGGAGCCCCAGCATTTT; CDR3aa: CAWSIGLEGGEPQHF
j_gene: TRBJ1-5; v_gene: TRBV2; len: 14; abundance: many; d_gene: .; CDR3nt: TGTGCCACCAAACCGGGGACTAGCAATCAGCCCCAGCATTTT; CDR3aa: CATKPGTSNQPQHF
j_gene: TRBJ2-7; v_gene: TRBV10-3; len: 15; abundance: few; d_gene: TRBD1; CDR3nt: TGTGCCATCAGTGATATTCAGGGGGAGAACTACGAGCAGTACTTC; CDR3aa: CAISDIQGENYEQYF
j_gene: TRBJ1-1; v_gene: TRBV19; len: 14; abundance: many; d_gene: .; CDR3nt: TGTGCCAGTACGTATCGGGAAGGAAACACTGAAGCTTTCTTT; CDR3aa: CASTYREGNTEAFF
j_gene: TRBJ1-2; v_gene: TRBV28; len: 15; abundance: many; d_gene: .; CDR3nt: TGTGCCAGCACCTCATGGGGCGATACTAACTATGGCTACACCTTC; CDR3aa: CASTSWGDTNYGYTF
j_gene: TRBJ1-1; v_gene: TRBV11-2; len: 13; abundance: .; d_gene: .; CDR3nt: TGTGCCAGCAGCCTAAACGGGTACACTGAAGCTTTCTTT; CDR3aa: CASSLNGYTEAFF
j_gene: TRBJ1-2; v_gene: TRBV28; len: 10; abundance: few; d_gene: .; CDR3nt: TGTGCCACGGTAAACTATGGCTACACCTTC; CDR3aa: CATVNYGYTF
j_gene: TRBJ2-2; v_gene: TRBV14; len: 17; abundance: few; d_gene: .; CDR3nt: TGTGCCAGCAGCCAAGGTCTTCAGGGGACCAACACCGGGGAGCTGTTTTTT; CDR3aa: CASSQGLQGTNTGELFF
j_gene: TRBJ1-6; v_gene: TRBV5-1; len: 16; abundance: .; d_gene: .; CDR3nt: TGCGCCAGCAGCTCCCTGGGGGGCGCGGTAGGATCACCCCTCCACTTT; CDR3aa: CASSSLGGAVGSPLHF